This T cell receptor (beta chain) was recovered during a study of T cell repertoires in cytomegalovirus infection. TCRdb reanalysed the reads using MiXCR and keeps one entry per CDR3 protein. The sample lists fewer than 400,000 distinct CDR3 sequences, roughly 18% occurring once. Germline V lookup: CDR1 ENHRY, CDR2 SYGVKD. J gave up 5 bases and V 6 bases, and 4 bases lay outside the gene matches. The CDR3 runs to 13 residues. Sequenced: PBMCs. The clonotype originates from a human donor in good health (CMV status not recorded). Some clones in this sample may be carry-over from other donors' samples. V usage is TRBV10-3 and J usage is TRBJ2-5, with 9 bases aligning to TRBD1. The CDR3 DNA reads TGTGCCATCAGAGGGACAGGGTTGGAGACCCAGTACTTC. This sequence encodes CAIRGTGLETQYF.